This entry is about one TCR beta chain. This record comes from a study of T cells after yellow fever vaccination. TCRdb fed the 5' RACE reads into MiXCR, producing one record per CDR3 protein. The sample includes roughly 500,000 distinct CDR3 sequences, roughly a fifth of them seen just once. Germline V CDR1 and CDR2: SGDLS, YYNGEE. Trimming left V 3 bases short and J 0 bases short, with 8 bases between. The CDR3 spans 14 residues. Specimen: PBMCs, collected 15 days after the yellow fever booster vaccination. This TCR was recovered from a man aged 25-40 years who received the YFV17D yellow fever vaccine. The chain combines TRBV9 with TRBJ2-3; D is undetermined. This CDR3 reads CASSAVRSTDTQYF. The CDR3, as DNA: TGTGCCAGCAGCGCTGTTCGGAGCACAGATACGCAGTATTTT. Based on the CDR3 plus reference TRBV9 and TRBJ2-3, the full variable domain is DSGVTQTPKHLITATGQRVTLRCSPRSGDLSVYWYQQSLDQGLQFLIQYYNGEERAKGNILERFSAQQFPDLHSELNLSSLELGDSALYFCASSAVRSTDTQYFGPGTRLTVL.